Shown below are 31 T cell receptor beta chains from a single sample sequenced in a study of blood T cell repertoires in COVID-19. Produced via immunoSEQ multiplex PCR; TCRdb's table is partial and in-frame only. The sample has about 240,000 clones; 82% are singletons. The sample consisted of peripheral blood. The receptors come from a woman under 30 with acute or convalescent COVID-19.

The V and J genes are TRBV1 and TRBJ1-5. TRBV1 is a pseudogene locus. The CDR3 runs to 14 residues. CDR3 residues: CTRVPLNGNQPQHF. As DNA, the CDR3 is TGCACCAGGGTCCCACTCAATGGCAATCAGCCCCAGCATTTT.

The rearrangement joins TRBV4-1 to TRBJ1-1, with TRBD1 matching over 8 bases. Losses at the gene ends were 0 bases for V and 3 bases for J; bases not matched to a gene: 6. CDR1 is MGHRA and CDR2 is YSYEKL in the germline V gene. The CDR3 totals 16 residues. Written as DNA, the CDR3 is TGCGCCAGCAGCCAAGATCCGGACAGGGACGACACTGAAGCTTTCTTT. This encodes CASSQDPDRDDTEAFF.

The chain uses TRBV7-2 and TRBJ2-2, with D possibly being TRBD2 (6 bases). V lost 1 base, J lost 1 base, and 10 bases lay in between. Germline V gene lookup returns CDR1 SGHTA and CDR2 FQGNSA. This CDR3 contains 16 residues. CDR3 sequence: CASSLVGGVNTGELFF. The CDR3 DNA sequence: TGTGCCAGCAGCTTAGTCGGAGGGGTGAACACCGGGGAGCTGTTTTTT.

The rearrangement joins TRBV2 to TRBJ1-1; D gene unclear. The V end lost 8 bases, the J end lost 3 bases, and 10 bases lay between the germline ends. The CDR3 has 12 residues. Germline CDR1 and CDR2: SNHLY and FYNNEI. CDR3 nucleotides: TGTGCCAGCCTTGCAGGATACACTGAAGCTTTCTTT. Amino acids: CASLAGYTEAFF. Combining the CDR3 with reference TRBV2 and TRBJ1-1 gives the whole variable domain EPEVTQTPSHQVTQMGQEVILRCVPISNHLYFYWYRQILGQKVEFLVSFYNNEISEKSEIFDDQFSVERPDGSNFTLKIRSTKLEDSAMYFCASLAGYTEAFFGQGTRLTVV.

The chain combines TRBV24-1 with TRBJ2-1, with 7 bases identical to TRBD1. Trimming took 0 bases from V and 0 from J; bases not matched to a gene: 13. The germline V gene encodes CDR1 KGHDR and CDR2 SFDVKD. The CDR3 has 20 amino acids. CDR3 in DNA: TGTGCCACCAGTGATTTGCTGGCCTACGCGACAGGGAACTCCTACAATGAGCAGTTCTTC. Translating it yields CATSDLLAYATGNSYNEQFF.

The genes are TRBV6-5 and TRBJ2-5; 10 positions match TRBD2. Germline V gene sequence: CDR1 MNHEY, CDR2 SVGAGI. This CDR3 contains 13 residues. J was trimmed by 5 bases and V by 6 bases; bases with no gene match: 3. CDR3 sequence reads: CASRLAGEETQYF. The CDR3 coding sequence is TGTGCCAGCAGGCTAGCGGGAGAGGAGACCCAGTACTTC.

The rearrangement uses TRBV19 and TRBJ2-2, with D perhaps TRBD2 (6 bases). The CDR3 spans 18 residues. Germline CDR1 and CDR2: LNHDA and SQIVND (reference sequence). Trimming took off 6 bases at V and 0 bases at J, with 20 bases between the two ends. This CDR3 reads CASSLWGEVAANTGELFF. CDR3 sequence (DNA): TGTGCCAGTAGCCTTTGGGGGGAGGTGGCGGCGAACACCGGGGAGCTGTTTTTT.

The chain recombines TRBV30 with TRBJ1-5, with 7 bases fitting TRBD1. The CDR3 covers 15 residues. From germline, CDR1 is GTSNPN and CDR2 SVGIG (reference sequence). Unmatched junction bases numbered 10, after V lost 2 bases and J lost 6 bases. The CDR3 DNA sequence: TGTGCCTGGAGTAACTCTTGGACAGGTCGTCAGCCCCAGCATTTT. Encoded protein: CAWSNSWTGRQPQHF.

The chain is built from TRBV29-1 and TRBJ2-7; 10 nucleotides agree with TRBD2. From germline, CDR1 is SQVTM and CDR2 ANQGSEA. The CDR3 totals 15 residues. After removal of 4 bases from V and 3 bases from J, the junction contained 9 bases not matched to a gene. The DNA of the CDR3 is TGCAGCGTTGTACCTAGCGGGAGAGAGTACTACGAGCAGTACTTC. Its translation: CSVVPSGREYYEQYF.

The J gene is TRBJ1-5, the V gene TRBV12-3 or TRBV12-4; TRBD1 is a possible D gene (5 bases). The CDR3 extends over 12 amino acids. Between the trimmed V and J ends, which lost 6 bases and 9 bases, there was a span of 12 bases. The CDR3 is CASRRNGGPQHF. Here the CDR3 DNA reads TGTGCCAGCAGACGAAACGGGGGGCCCCAGCATTTT.

J is TRBJ2-7 and V is TRBV3-1 (or the pseudogene TRBV3-2), with D unclear. Germline CDR1 reads LGHDT; CDR2 reads YNNKEL (reference sequence). The CDR3 has 13 amino acids. V was trimmed by 0 bases and J by 3 bases, leaving 6 bases between them. CDR3 in amino acids: CASSQESVYEQYF. The CDR3 bases are TGTGCCAGCAGCCAAGAAAGCGTCTACGAGCAGTACTTC.

This clone was observed once. The rearrangement uses TRBV18 and TRBJ1-3; 7 bases line up with TRBD1. V lost 8 bases and J lost 2; bases outside the gene matches: 12. The CDR3 loop spans 16 amino acids. Germline CDR1 and CDR2: KGHSH and LQKENI. The CDR3 loop is CASRRTGDLTGNTIYF. CDR3 sequence (DNA): TGTGCCAGCCGCAGGACAGGAGATCTAACTGGAAACACCATATATTTT.

The chain carries TRBV3-1 (or the pseudogene TRBV3-2) and TRBJ1-3; the D gene is possibly TRBD1 (5 bases). V lost 2 bases, J lost 0 bases, and 8 bases lay in between. The CDR3 is 15 residues long. CDR1 LGHDT and CDR2 YNNKEL come from the germline V gene (reference sequence). CDR3 sequence (DNA): TGTGCCAGCAGCCAACAGGGTAGCTCTGGAAACACCATATATTTT. Translated: CASSQQGSSGNTIYF.

The chain carries TRBV30 and TRBJ2-1; 8 bases match TRBD1. The CDR3 runs 12 residues. Germline V gene data show CDR1 as GTSNPN and CDR2 as SVGIG (reference sequence). V trimming: 7 bases; J trimming: 4 bases; junction bases outside the gene matches: 3. The CDR3 loop reads CALRTGYNEQFF. As DNA, the CDR3 is TGTGCCTTACGGACAGGGTACAATGAGCAGTTCTTC.

The chain employs TRBV28 and TRBJ2-3, with TRBD2 identical over 10 bases. From germline, CDR1 is MDHEN and CDR2 SYDVKM. The CDR3 spans 15 residues. The junction had 6 bases not matched to a gene; V was cut back by 6 bases and J by 3 bases. The CDR3 DNA follows: TGTGCCAGCAGCGCCTTGACTAGCGGGACAGATACGCAGTATTTT. It is translated as CASSALTSGTDTQYF.

The CDR3 protein is CASSFRDTREPQHF. The CDR3 coding sequence is TGTGCCAGCAGTTTCCGGGACACCCGAGAGCCCCAGCATTTT. This rearrangement joins TRBV6-5 to TRBJ1-5; the D gene is possibly TRBD1 (6 bases). The V gene's germline CDR1 is MNHEY and CDR2 SVGAGI. The V and J ends lost 4 bases and 8 bases respectively, with 15 bases between them. This CDR3 region has 14 residues.

Here the CDR3 reads CASSMIQGIRNTIYF. In nucleotides, the CDR3 is TGTGCCAGCAGCATGATACAGGGTATCCGAAACACCATATATTTT. The chain carries TRBV28 and TRBJ1-3; D perhaps matches TRBD1 (6 bases). Germline V gene data show CDR1 as MDHEN and CDR2 as SYDVKM. The CDR3 has 15 residues. The V and J ends lost 6 bases and 5 bases respectively, with 17 bases between them.

The chain recombines TRBV5-4 with TRBJ2-1; 10 positions agree with TRBD2. The V gene's germline CDR1 is SGHNT and CDR2 YYREEE (reference sequence). The CDR3 covers 17 residues. J lost 8 bases, V lost 2 bases, and 13 bases had no gene match. The chain's CDR3 is CASSFGAELAGFHEQFF. CDR3 sequence (DNA): TGTGCCAGCAGCTTCGGGGCTGAACTAGCGGGGTTCCATGAGCAGTTCTTC.

The chain uses TRBV15 and TRBJ2-5, with TRBD1 matching over 10 bases. In germline, CDR1 is LNHNV, CDR2 YYDKDF (reference sequence). The CDR3 consists of 17 residues. The V and J ends lost 2 bases and 4 bases, in that order; junction bases with no gene match: 10. CDR3 amino acids: CATSRKRTGGPSETQYF. The CDR3 nucleotides are TGTGCCACCAGCAGAAAACGGACAGGGGGACCCTCAGAGACCCAGTACTTC.

V is TRBV28 and J is TRBJ1-2; possible D gene TRBD1, 6 bases. The V and J ends lost 6 bases and 8 bases respectively, with 16 bases between them. CDR3 length equals 13 residues. Germline values: CDR1 MDHEN, CDR2 SYDVKM. This CDR3 is CASRTPGARGYTF. The DNA of the CDR3 is TGTGCCAGCAGGACCCCAGGGGCGAGAGGCTACACCTTC.

The rearrangement uses TRBV7-3 and TRBJ2-5; 12 bases fit TRBD2. The CDR3 has 15 residues. In germline, CDR1 is SGHTA, CDR2 FQGTGA. V dropped 5 bases and J dropped 2; count of bases not matched to a gene: 3. The CDR3 coding sequence is TGTGCCAGCAGCGTCGGGACTAGCGGGCAAGAGACCCAGTACTTC. This sequence encodes CASSVGTSGQETQYF.

This clone was counted between two and nine times. J is TRBJ2-5 and V is TRBV9; 9 positions agree with TRBD1. The junction had 9 bases not matched to a gene; V was cut back by 3 bases and J by 6 bases. The CDR3 runs 15 residues. In germline, CDR1 is SGDLS, CDR2 YYNGEE. CDR3 amino acids: CASSAGDRAGKTQYF. In DNA, the CDR3 is TGTGCCAGCAGCGCGGGGGACAGGGCGGGGAAGACCCAGTACTTC.

Remarks on this clone: In the same sample, other DNA sequences code for this CDR3. The J gene is TRBJ2-7, the V gene TRBV5-1, with D tentatively TRBD1 (6 bases). V gave up 4 bases and J gave up 2 bases, with 10 bases separating them. In germline, CDR1 is SGHRS, CDR2 YFSETQ. The CDR3 length is 13 residues. The CDR3 loop is CASSAGQTYEQYF. The CDR3 bases are TGCGCCAGCAGCGCCGGACAGACCTACGAGCAGTACTTC.

This clone was seen a handful of times. The CDR3 nucleotides read TGTGCCAGTAGTACACCCGGGACAGGGAGTTATGGAAACACCATATATTTT. Amino acids: CASSTPGTGSYGNTIYF. This chain connects TRBV19 to TRBJ1-3, with TRBD1 matching over 9 bases. Looked up from germline, CDR1 is LNHDA and CDR2 is SQIVND (reference sequence). With V trimmed by 4 bases and J by 3 bases, 10 bases remained unmatched. This CDR3 region has 17 residues.

This chain links TRBV7-2 with TRBJ2-3; 9 bases align to TRBD1. CDR1 and CDR2 from the germline V gene are SGHTA and FQGNSA. The CDR3 runs to 12 residues. After removal of 1 base from V and 13 bases from J, the junction contained 3 bases not matched to a gene. The CDR3 reads CASSLDRGREYF. The CDR3 nucleotides read TGTGCCAGCAGCTTAGACAGGGGGCGCGAGTATTTT.

V gene TRBV27 combines with J gene TRBJ2-1; D may be TRBD2 (6 bases). This CDR3 region has 12 residues. The germline gives CDR1 MNHEY, CDR2 SMNVEV (reference sequence). Trimming removed 3 bases at V and 6 bases at J, with 6 bases between. CDR3 loop: CASSFGGNEQFF. CDR3 bases: TGTGCCAGCAGTTTCGGGGGCAATGAGCAGTTCTTC.

This chain uses TRBV4-2 with TRBJ2-7, with TRBD2 matching over 10 bases. Germline V gives CDR1 LGHNA, CDR2 YNFKEQ. V shed 1 base, J shed 2 bases, and the junction held 14 bases outside the gene matches. The CDR3 has 19 amino acids. The chain's CDR3 is CASSQAPGLAGVGAYEQYF. For the CDR3, the DNA is TGTGCCAGCAGCCAAGCTCCGGGGCTAGCGGGAGTCGGGGCCTACGAGCAGTACTTC.

This chain links TRBV5-4 with TRBJ1-2; TRBD1 aligns across 8 bases. The germline V gene encodes CDR1 SGHNT and CDR2 YYREEE (reference sequence). V was clipped by 4 bases and J by 1 base; unmatched bases: 6. The CDR3 spans 15 residues. The CDR3 protein is CASSPGTGGNYGYTF. The CDR3 bases are TGTGCCAGCAGCCCGGGAACAGGGGGTAACTATGGCTACACCTTC.

The rearrangement joins TRBV11-2 to TRBJ2-7; the D gene is possibly TRBD1 (5 bases). CDR3 length: 11 amino acids. Trimming stripped 5 bases from V and 6 bases from J, with 8 bases between. Germline assignment: CDR1 SGHAT and CDR2 FQNNGV. This CDR3 is CASSPQGEQYF. DNA for the CDR3: TGTGCCAGCAGCCCTCAGGGCGAGCAGTACTTC. The variable domain in full, with the rest retrieved from reference TRBV11-2 and TRBJ2-7, is EAGVAQSPRYKIIEKRQSVAFWCNPISGHATLYWYQQILGQGPKLLIQFQNNGVVDDSQLPKDRFSAERLKGVDSTLKIQPAKLEDSAVYLCASSPQGEQYFGPGTRLTVT.

This clone was detected once. V and J are TRBV2 and TRBJ2-3; perhaps TRBD2 as D (6 bases). CDR1 is SNHLY, CDR2 FYNNEI, per germline. V gave up 4 bases and J gave up 2 bases, with 13 bases separating them. The CDR3 length is 15 residues. The CDR3: CASSGNAGTTDTQYF. CDR3 nucleotides: TGTGCCAGCAGTGGAAATGCGGGAACCACAGATACGCAGTATTTT.

J is TRBJ1-5 and V is TRBV6-5; no clear D gene. The CDR3 covers 12 residues. The germline CDR1 and CDR2 sequences are MNHEY and SVGAGI. The V end lost 7 bases, the J end lost 9 bases, and 13 bases lay between the germline ends. In DNA form, the CDR3 reads TGTGCCAGCAATAGAGAATCAGGGCCCCAGCATTTT. Translation: CASNRESGPQHF.